The present T cell receptor (beta chain) was sequenced within a study of blood T cell repertoires in COVID-19. The repertoire was sequenced with immunoSEQ multiplex PCR; TCRdb's copy has only in-frame clones and lacks some. The repertoire holds over 100,000 clones, around 78% seen once, with 18% in the top ten. The CDR3 runs 16 residues. Germline V gene lookup returns CDR1 SEHNR and CDR2 FQNEAQ (reference sequence). Germline trimming cut 5 bases from V and 4 bases from J; bases unmatched to any gene: 10. The V and J genes are TRBV7-9 and TRBJ1-3; 8 bases match TRBD1. The sequencing input was peripheral blood. The origin of this receptor is a woman aged 55-75 years with acute or convalescent COVID-19. CDR3 coding DNA: TGTGCCAGCAGCCAACAGACAGGGGCCGTCGGAAACACCATATATTTT. This encodes CASSQQTGAVGNTIYF.